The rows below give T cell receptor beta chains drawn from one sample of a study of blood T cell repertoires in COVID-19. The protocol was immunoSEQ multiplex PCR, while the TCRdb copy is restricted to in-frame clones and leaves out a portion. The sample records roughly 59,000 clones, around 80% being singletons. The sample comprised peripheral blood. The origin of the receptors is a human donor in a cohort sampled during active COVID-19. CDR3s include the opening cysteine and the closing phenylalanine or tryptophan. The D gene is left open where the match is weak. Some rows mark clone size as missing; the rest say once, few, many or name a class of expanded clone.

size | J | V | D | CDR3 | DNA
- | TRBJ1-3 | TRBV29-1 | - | CSVIRGGGNTIYF | TGCAGCGTTATCAGGGGTGGTGGAAACACCATATATTTT
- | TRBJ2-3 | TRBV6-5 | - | CASTLSRFDTQYF | TGTGCCAGCACCCTCTCGCGGTTCGATACGCAGTATTTT
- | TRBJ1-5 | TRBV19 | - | CASNGRGGSNQPQHF | TGTGCCAGTAACGGGAGGGGAGGGAGCAATCAGCCCCAGCATTTT
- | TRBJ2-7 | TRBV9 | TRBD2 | CASSVSSGSYEQYF | TGTGCCAGCAGCGTCTCTAGCGGCTCCTACGAGCAGTACTTC
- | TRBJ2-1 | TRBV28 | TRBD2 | CASSRGLAGGNEQFF | TGTGCCAGCAGCCGTGGACTAGCGGGAGGTAATGAGCAGTTCTTC
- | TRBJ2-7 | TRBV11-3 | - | CASSLSGSSYEQYF | TGTGCCAGCTCGCTTAGCGGCAGCTCCTACGAGCAGTACTTC
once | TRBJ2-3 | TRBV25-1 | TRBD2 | CASSDPVAGGDTQYF | TGTGCCAGCAGTGATCCCGTCGCGGGAGGAGATACGCAGTATTTT
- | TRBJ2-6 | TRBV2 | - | CASSEYPGVGANVLTF | TGTGCCAGCAGTGAATACCCAGGGGTCGGGGCCAACGTCCTGACTTTC
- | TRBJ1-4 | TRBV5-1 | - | CASSFTGEKLFF | TGCGCCAGTAGCTTCACGGGTGAAAAACTGTTTTTT
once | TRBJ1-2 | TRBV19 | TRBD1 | CASSAGTGGPHNYGYTF | TGTGCCAGTAGTGCTGGGACAGGCGGCCCCCATAACTATGGCTACACCTTC
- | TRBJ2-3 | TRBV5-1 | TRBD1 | CASSLKRGGAFVTDTQYF | TGCGCCAGCAGCTTAAAAAGAGGGGGCGCATTTGTTACAGATACGCAGTATTTT
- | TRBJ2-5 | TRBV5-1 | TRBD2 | CASSLKAGPQETQYF | TGCGCCAGCAGCTTGAAAGCGGGGCCGCAGGAGACCCAGTACTTC
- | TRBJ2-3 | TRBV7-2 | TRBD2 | CASSLTVGLAGGDTQYF | TGTGCCAGCAGCTTAACGGTGGGACTAGCGGGTGGGGATACGCAGTATTTT
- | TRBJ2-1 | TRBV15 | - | CATSSPTRPPRDEQFF | TGTGCCACCAGCAGTCCCACTAGACCCCCTAGGGATGAGCAGTTCTTC
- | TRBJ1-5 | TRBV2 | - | CASSGGTLSNQPQHF | TGTGCCAGCAGCGGCGGGACCCTTAGCAATCAGCCCCAGCATTTT
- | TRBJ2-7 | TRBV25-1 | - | CASSEGHSYEQYF | TGTGCCAGCAGTGAAGGGCACTCCTACGAGCAGTACTTC
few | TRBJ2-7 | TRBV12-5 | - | CASGSAYSRRQYF | TGTGCTAGTGGGTCCGCGTATTCTAGAAGGCAGTACTTC
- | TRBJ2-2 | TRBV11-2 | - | CAVKGPGTGELFF | TGTGCCGTCAAGGGGCCGGGCACCGGGGAGCTGTTTTTT
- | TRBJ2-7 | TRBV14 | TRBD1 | CASSHVRDRAYEQYF | TGTGCCAGCAGCCATGTCCGGGACAGAGCCTACGAGCAGTACTTC
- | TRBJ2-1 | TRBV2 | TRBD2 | CASSRTSVYNEQFF | TGTGCCAGCAGTCGGACTAGCGTTTACAATGAGCAGTTCTTC
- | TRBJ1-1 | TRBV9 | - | CASSGPRGGQVRNTEAFF | TGTGCCAGCAGCGGACCAAGGGGGGGTCAGGTCCGGAACACTGAAGCTTTCTTT
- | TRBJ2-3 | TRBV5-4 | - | CASSLEFSRADTQYF | TGTGCCAGCAGCTTGGAGTTTAGCCGAGCAGATACGCAGTATTTT
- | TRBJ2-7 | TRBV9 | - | CASSALMSGDEQYF | TGTGCCAGCAGCGCCCTAATGAGCGGTGACGAGCAGTACTTC
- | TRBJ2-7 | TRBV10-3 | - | CAISDDQGYEQYF | TGTGCCATCAGTGATGACCAGGGCTACGAGCAGTACTTC
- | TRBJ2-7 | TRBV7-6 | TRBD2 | CASSLSVAGGPEEQYF | TGTGCCAGCAGCCTAAGCGTGGCGGGGGGGCCGGAGGAGCAGTACTTC
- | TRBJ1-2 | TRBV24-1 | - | CATSDPGRNYGYTF | TGTGCCACCAGTGATCCCGGGAGAAACTATGGCTACACCTTC
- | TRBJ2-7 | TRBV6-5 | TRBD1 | CASSFDRGLREQYF | TGTGCCAGCAGTTTCGACAGGGGGCTTCGAGAGCAGTACTTC
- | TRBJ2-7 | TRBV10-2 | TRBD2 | CASSVAGGYEQYF | TGCGCCAGCAGCGTAGCGGGGGGCTACGAGCAGTACTTC
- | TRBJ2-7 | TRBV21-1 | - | CASSGRDRGRYEQYF | TGTGCCAGCAGCGGACGGGACAGGGGGCGGTACGAGCAGTACTTC
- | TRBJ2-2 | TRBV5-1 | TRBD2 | CASSFLAGGNTGELFF | TGCGCCAGCAGCTTTCTAGCGGGAGGGAACACCGGGGAGCTGTTTTTT
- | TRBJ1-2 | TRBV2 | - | CASRQQGPYTF | TGTGCCAGCAGGCAACAGGGACCCTACACCTTC
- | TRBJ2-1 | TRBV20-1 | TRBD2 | CSASNSGRADNEQFF | TGCAGTGCTAGTAATAGCGGGAGGGCCGACAATGAGCAGTTCTTC
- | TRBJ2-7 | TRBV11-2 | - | CASSSRASAGSYEQYF | TGTGCCAGCAGCTCCAGGGCTAGCGCTGGCTCCTACGAGCAGTACTTC
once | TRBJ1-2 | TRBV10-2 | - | CASSETIGQRGYTF | TGCGCCAGCAGTGAGACAATAGGACAAAGGGGCTACACCTTC
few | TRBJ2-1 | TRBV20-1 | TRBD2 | CSASRLRGAHNEQFF | TGCAGTGCTAGTCGTTTGCGGGGGGCTCACAATGAGCAGTTCTTC
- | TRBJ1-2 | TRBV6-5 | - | CASSYSGRIQNYGYTF | TGTGCCAGCAGTTACTCGGGCAGGATACAAAACTATGGCTACACCTTC
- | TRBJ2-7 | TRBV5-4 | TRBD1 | CASSSRQGLAYEQYF | TGTGCCAGCAGCTCCCGACAGGGATTAGCCTACGAGCAGTACTTC
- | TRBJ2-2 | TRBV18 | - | CASSLVQGTGELFF | TGTGCCAGCTCACTAGTCCAGGGTACCGGGGAGCTGTTTTTT
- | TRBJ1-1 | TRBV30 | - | CAWTQLGRGYTEAFF | TGTGCCTGGACCCAACTCGGGCGGGGATACACTGAAGCTTTCTTT
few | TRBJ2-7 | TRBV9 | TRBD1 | CASSVVPDRGYEQYF | TGTGCCAGCAGCGTAGTCCCGGACAGGGGCTACGAGCAGTACTTC
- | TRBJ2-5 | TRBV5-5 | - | CASSLSGQETQYF | TGTGCCAGCAGCTTGTCAGGGCAAGAGACCCAGTACTTC
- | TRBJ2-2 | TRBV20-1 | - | CSASIPGVDTGELFF | TGCAGTGCTAGTATTCCAGGGGTTGACACCGGGGAGCTGTTTTTT
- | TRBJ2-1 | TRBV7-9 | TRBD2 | CASSYSGSSYNEQFF | TGTGCCAGCAGTTATAGCGGGAGTTCCTACAATGAGCAGTTCTTC
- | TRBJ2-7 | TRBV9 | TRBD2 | CASSATSGRLGEQYF | TGTGCCAGCAGCGCGACTAGCGGGAGGTTGGGGGAGCAGTACTTC
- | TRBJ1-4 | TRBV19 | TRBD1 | CASSEGAVTATNEKLFF | TGTGCCAGTAGTGAGGGGGCGGTAACCGCAACTAATGAAAAACTGTTTTTT
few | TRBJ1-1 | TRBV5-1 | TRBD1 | CASSPQGARTEAFF | TGCGCCAGCAGCCCACAGGGGGCGCGCACTGAAGCTTTCTTT
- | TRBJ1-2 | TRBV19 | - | CASAQWGVNYGYTF | TGTGCCAGTGCCCAGTGGGGCGTTAACTATGGCTACACCTTC
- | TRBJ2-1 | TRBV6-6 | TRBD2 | CASSYEASGGSEQFF | TGTGCCAGCAGTTACGAGGCTAGCGGGGGAAGTGAGCAGTTCTTC
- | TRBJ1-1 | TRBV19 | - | CASSSLVNTEAFF | TGTGCCAGTAGTTCTCTAGTGAACACTGAAGCTTTCTTT
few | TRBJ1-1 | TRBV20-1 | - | CSAPFVPEAFF | TGCAGTGCTCCGTTCGTCCCTGAAGCTTTCTTT
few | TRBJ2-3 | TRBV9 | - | CASRGEGTDTQYF | TGTGCCAGCAGAGGGGAGGGCACAGATACGCAGTATTTT
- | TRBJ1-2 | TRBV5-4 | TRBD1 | CASSLRTGAVYGYTF | TGTGCCAGCAGCCTAAGGACAGGCGCCGTCTATGGCTACACCTTC
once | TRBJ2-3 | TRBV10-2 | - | CASSNSRVAASTDTQYF | TGCGCCAGCAGTAACTCTCGGGTAGCGGCATCCACAGATACGCAGTATTTT
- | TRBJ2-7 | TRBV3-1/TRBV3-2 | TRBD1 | CASSTPGQVYEQYF | TGTGCCAGCAGCACACCGGGACAGGTCTACGAGCAGTACTTC
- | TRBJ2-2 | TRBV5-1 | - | CASFPDSPNTGELFF | TGCGCCAGCTTCCCTGACAGCCCGAACACCGGGGAGCTGTTTTTT